The 13 T cell receptor beta chains listed next were all sequenced from one sample in a study of radiotherapy plus CTLA-4 blockade in lung cancer. TCRdb keeps only in-frame clones here, not all; method: immunoSEQ multiplex PCR. Altogether 60,000 to 70,000 clones are present, 70% to 80% being singletons, with the ten largest covering 10%. The starting material was peripheral blood, obtained from a patient treated with radiotherapy plus ipilimumab. The origin of the receptors is a human donor with non-small cell lung cancer who had a complete response to radiotherapy plus ipilimumab.

The chain employs TRBV30 and TRBJ2-5, with 8 bases identical to TRBD2. The CDR3 loop spans 14 amino acids. Germline lookup yields CDR1 GTSNPN and CDR2 SVGIG (reference sequence). Trimming took 7 bases from V and 4 from J; bases not matched to a gene: 11. The CDR3: CAFASGGGTETQYF. The CDR3 region has the DNA TGTGCCTTCGCCTCTGGCGGGGGGACAGAGACCCAGTACTTC.

Concerning this clone: Other DNA sequences in this specimen translate into the identical CDR3. The CDR3 bases are TGTGCCAGCTCACCCCCGGGGGGAGGAGACAATCAGCCCCAGCATTTT. This sequence encodes CASSPPGGGDNQPQHF. V is TRBV18 and J is TRBJ1-5, with a possible D match to TRBD1 (5 bases). The CDR3 is made up of 16 amino acids. Trimming removed 3 bases at V and 3 bases at J, with 15 bases between. Germline lookup yields CDR1 KGHSH and CDR2 LQKENI. Drawing the rest from reference TRBV18 and TRBJ1-5, the complete variable domain is NAGVMQNPRHLVRRRGQEARLRCSPMKGHSHVYWYRQLPEEGLKFMVYLQKENIIDESGMPKERFSAEFPKEGPSILRIQQVVRGDSAAYFCASSPPGGGDNQPQHFGDGTRLSIL.

The gene calls are TRBV11-3 and TRBJ1-2, with D unresolved. V dropped 2 bases and J dropped 0 bases, with 22 bases sitting between them. CDR3 length equals 19 residues. CDR1 and CDR2 from the germline V gene are SGHNT and YENEEA. The CDR3 coding sequence is TGTGCCAGCAGCTTACAAGGAATAGGATCTCAGCTAACTAACTATGGCTACACCTTC. It specifies CASSLQGIGSQLTNYGYTF.

This clone has just a few counts. The genes are TRBV5-1 and TRBJ1-2; perhaps TRBD1 as D (5 bases). This CDR3 has 12 amino acids. CDR1 is SGHRS and CDR2 is YFSETQ in the germline V gene. Between the trimmed V and J ends, which lost 6 bases and 4 bases, there was a span of 10 bases. The CDR3 DNA sequence: TGCGCCAGCAAGAGGGGCTCCTATGGCTACACCTTC. Protein sequence: CASKRGSYGYTF.

The chain's CDR3 is CASSPLENTEAFF. The CDR3 DNA sequence: TGTGCCAGCTCACCATTGGAGAACACTGAAGCTTTCTTT. V is TRBV18 and J is TRBJ1-1; no clear D gene. V gave up 2 bases and J gave up 1 base, with 5 bases separating them. The CDR3 has 13 amino acids. Germline values: CDR1 KGHSH, CDR2 LQKENI.

This clone was found a few times. The rearrangement joins TRBV7-2 to TRBJ1-2; TRBD1 matches at 9 bases. The J segment lost 7 bases and the V segment lost 0 bases, leaving 3 bases of the junction unmatched. The CDR3 loop spans 14 amino acids. CDR1 and CDR2 (germline): SGHTA, FQGNSA. The CDR3 reads CASSLAQGQGGYTF. CDR3 coding DNA: TGTGCCAGCAGCTTAGCCCAGGGACAGGGTGGCTACACCTTC.

The chain carries TRBV19 and TRBJ2-3; 7 bases agree with TRBD2. Germline values: CDR1 LNHDA, CDR2 SQIVND (reference sequence). V trimming: 3 bases; J trimming: 6 bases; junction bases outside the gene matches: 0. This CDR3 comprises 12 residues. The CDR3 region is CASSMREDTQYF. The CDR3 region has the DNA TGTGCCAGTAGTATGCGGGAGGATACGCAGTATTTT.

With regard to this clone: Germline and junction disagree at one end, which may indicate a read error. The chain combines TRBV29-1 with TRBJ2-4; D gene ambiguous. Looked up from germline, CDR1 is SQVTM and CDR2 is ANQGSEA. This CDR3 comprises 14 residues. The CDR3 coding sequence is TGCAGCGTCGAAGTAAGAGGTCACAAAAACATTCAGTACTTC. This translates into CSVEVRGHKNIQYF.

The chain links TRBV7-2 to TRBJ2-5; possibly TRBD2 for D (5 bases). This CDR3 contains 13 residues. Trimming cost V 5 bases and J 5 bases, with 12 bases left between them. CDR1 and CDR2 (germline): SGHTA, FQGNSA. The CDR3 DNA reads TGTGCCAGCAGCGGCGGGTCCAGGGAGACCCAGTACTTC. Its protein is CASSGGSRETQYF. Supplemented by reference TRBV7-2 and TRBJ2-5, the full variable domain reads GAGVSQSPSNKVTEKGKDVELRCDPISGHTALYWYRQSLGQGLEFLIYFQGNSAPDKSGLPSDRFSAERTGGSVSTLTIQRTQQEDSAVYLCASSGGSRETQYFGPGTRLLVL.

This chain connects TRBV18 to TRBJ1-6, with TRBD1 as a possible D gene (6 bases). The CDR3 consists of 14 residues. Trimming left V 3 bases short and J 7 bases short, with 10 bases between. Germline loops: CDR1 KGHSH, CDR2 LQKENI. The CDR3 loop reads CASSPQTGNSPLHF. For the CDR3, the DNA is TGTGCCAGCTCACCTCAAACAGGGAATTCACCCCTCCACTTT.

A single count supports this clone. The genes are TRBV27 and TRBJ1-2; D is unresolved. Germline V lookup: CDR1 MNHEY, CDR2 SMNVEV (reference sequence). The CDR3 length is 13 residues. Between the trimmed V and J ends, which lost 6 bases and 2 bases, there was a span of 10 bases. The CDR3 sequence is CASSPRGNYGYTF. CDR3 DNA sequence: TGTGCCAGCAGCCCCCGGGGAAACTATGGCTACACCTTC.

The chain joins TRBV6-6 to TRBJ2-2; D unclear. This CDR3 is built from 13 residues. V shed 2 bases and J shed 9 bases, with 10 bases lying between them. Germline lookup yields CDR1 MNHNY and CDR2 SVGAGI (reference sequence). In DNA form, the CDR3 reads TGTGCCAGCAGTTACGTCCTTTTAAGGGAGCTGTTTTTT. The encoded protein is CASSYVLLRELFF.

The chain employs TRBV19 and TRBJ1-1; D is uncertain. Deletions cut 4 bases from V and 1 base from J, with 10 bases between. Germline-derived CDR1 and CDR2 are LNHDA and SQIVND (reference sequence). There are 14 residues in the CDR3. CDR3 nucleotide sequence: TGTGCCAGTAGTAGGATAGGGAAGAACACTGAAGCTTTCTTT. It encodes CASSRIGKNTEAFF.